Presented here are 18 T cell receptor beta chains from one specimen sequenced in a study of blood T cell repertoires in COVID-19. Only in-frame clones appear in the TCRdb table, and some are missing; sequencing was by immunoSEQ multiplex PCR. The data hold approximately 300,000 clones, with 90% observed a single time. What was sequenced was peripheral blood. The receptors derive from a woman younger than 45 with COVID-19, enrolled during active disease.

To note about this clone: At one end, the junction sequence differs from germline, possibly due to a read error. The DNA for the CDR3 is TGTGCCAGCAGCCCCCTCCGGGCCGGGGGGCATTTT. It encodes CASSPLRAGGHF. The J gene is TRBJ2-3, the V gene TRBV28, with D possibly being TRBD2 (7 bases). This CDR3 spans 12 amino acids. CDR1 is MDHEN and CDR2 is SYDVKM in the germline V gene.

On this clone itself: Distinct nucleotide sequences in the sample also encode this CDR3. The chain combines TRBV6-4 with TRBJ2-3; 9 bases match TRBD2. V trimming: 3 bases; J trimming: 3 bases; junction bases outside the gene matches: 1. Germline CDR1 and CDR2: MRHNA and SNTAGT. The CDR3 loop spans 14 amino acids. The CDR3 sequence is CASSEAGGTDTQYF. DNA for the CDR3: TGTGCCAGCAGTGAGGCGGGAGGGACAGATACGCAGTATTTT.

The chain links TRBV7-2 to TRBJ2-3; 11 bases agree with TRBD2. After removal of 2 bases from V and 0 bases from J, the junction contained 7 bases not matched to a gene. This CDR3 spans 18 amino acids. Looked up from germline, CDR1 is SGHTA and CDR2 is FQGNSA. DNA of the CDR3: TGTGCCAGCAGCTTATTCGGACTAGCGGGTCCTAGCACAGATACGCAGTATTTT. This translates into CASSLFGLAGPSTDTQYF.

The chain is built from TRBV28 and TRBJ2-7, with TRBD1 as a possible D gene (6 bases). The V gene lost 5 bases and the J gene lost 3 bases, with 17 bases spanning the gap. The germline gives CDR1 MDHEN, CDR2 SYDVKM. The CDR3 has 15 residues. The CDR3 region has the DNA TGTGCCAGCAGTCCTAATACGGACAGTCTCTACGAGCAGTACTTC. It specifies CASSPNTDSLYEQYF.

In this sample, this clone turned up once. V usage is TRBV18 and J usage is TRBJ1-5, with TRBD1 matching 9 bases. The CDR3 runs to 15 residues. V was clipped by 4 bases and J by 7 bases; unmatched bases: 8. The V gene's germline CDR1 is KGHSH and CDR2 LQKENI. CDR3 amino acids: CASSLGRQGEQPQHF. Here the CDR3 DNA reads TGTGCCAGCTCACTGGGGAGACAGGGGGAACAGCCCCAGCATTTT.

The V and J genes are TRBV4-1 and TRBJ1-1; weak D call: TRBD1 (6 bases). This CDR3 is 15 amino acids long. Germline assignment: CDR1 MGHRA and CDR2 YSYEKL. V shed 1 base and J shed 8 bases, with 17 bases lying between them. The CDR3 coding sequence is TGCGCCAGCAGCCAAGGGTGGACAGCAGGCCGCGAAGCTTTCTTT. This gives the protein CASSQGWTAGREAFF.

CDR3 in amino acids: CASSVGVVGDEQFF. The CDR3 nucleotides are TGTGCCAGCAGCGTAGGGGTCGTGGGCGATGAGCAGTTCTTC. J is TRBJ2-1 and V is TRBV9, with no clear D. Germline V CDR1 and CDR2: SGDLS, YYNGEE. Trimming cost V 0 bases and J 8 bases, with 12 bases left between them. This CDR3 has 14 residues.

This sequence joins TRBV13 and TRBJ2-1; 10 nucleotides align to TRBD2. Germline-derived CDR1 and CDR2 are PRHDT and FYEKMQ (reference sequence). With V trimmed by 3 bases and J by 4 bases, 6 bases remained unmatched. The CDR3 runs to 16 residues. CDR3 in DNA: TGTGCCAGCAGCTTTCCTAGCGGGAGAACATACAATGAGCAGTTCTTC. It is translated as CASSFPSGRTYNEQFF.

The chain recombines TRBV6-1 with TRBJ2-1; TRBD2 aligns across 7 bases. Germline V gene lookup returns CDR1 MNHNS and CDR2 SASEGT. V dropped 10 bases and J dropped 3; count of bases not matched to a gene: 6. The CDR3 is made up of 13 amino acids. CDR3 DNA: TGTGCCACCGCCGCGGGAGACTACAATGAGCAGTTCTTC. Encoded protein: CATAAGDYNEQFF.

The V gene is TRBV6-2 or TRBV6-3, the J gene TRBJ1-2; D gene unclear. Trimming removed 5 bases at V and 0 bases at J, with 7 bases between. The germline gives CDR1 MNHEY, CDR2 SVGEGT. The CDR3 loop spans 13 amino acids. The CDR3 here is CASSPGANYGYTF. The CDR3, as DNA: TGTGCCAGCAGTCCGGGAGCTAACTATGGCTACACCTTC.

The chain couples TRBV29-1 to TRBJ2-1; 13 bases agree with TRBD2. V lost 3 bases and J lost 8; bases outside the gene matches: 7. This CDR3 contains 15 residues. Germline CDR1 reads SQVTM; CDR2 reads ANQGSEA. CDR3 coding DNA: TGCAGCGTTGAGGGACTAGCGGGACCCAGCGATGAGCAGTTCTTC. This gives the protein CSVEGLAGPSDEQFF.

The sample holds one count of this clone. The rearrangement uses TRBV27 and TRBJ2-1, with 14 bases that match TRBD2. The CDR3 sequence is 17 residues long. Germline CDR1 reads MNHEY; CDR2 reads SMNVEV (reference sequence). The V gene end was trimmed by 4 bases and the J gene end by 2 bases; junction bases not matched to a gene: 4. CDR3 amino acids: CASSSGLAGVPYNEQFF. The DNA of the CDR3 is TGTGCCAGCAGTTCGGGACTAGCGGGAGTACCCTACAATGAGCAGTTCTTC.

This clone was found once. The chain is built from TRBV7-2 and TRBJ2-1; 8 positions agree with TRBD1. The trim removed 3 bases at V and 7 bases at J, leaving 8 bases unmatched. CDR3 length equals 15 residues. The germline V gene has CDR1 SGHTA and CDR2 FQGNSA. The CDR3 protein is CASSFRQGAPNEQFF. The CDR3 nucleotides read TGTGCCAGCAGCTTTAGGCAGGGGGCGCCGAATGAGCAGTTCTTC.

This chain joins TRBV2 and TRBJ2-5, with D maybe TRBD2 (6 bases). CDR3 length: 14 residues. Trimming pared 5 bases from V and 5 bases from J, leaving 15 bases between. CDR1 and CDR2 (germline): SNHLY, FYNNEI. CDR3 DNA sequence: TGTGCCAGCAGTCCCCGGGACTTTGGGGAGACCCAGTACTTC. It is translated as CASSPRDFGETQYF.

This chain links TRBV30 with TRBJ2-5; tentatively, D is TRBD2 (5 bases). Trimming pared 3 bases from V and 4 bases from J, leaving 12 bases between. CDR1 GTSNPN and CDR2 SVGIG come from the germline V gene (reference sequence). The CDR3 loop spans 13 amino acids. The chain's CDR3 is CAWSGLLVETQYF. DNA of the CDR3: TGTGCCTGGAGCGGACTGTTGGTAGAGACCCAGTACTTC.

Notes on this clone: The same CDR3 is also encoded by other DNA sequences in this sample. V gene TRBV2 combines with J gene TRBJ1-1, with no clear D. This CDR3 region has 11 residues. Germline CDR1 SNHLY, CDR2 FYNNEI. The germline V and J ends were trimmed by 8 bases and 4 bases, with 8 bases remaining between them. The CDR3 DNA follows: TGTGCCAGCTCCCCGTCCACTGAAGCTTTCTTT. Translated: CASSPSTEAFF. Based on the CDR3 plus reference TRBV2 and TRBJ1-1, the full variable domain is EPEVTQTPSHQVTQMGQEVILRCVPISNHLYFYWYRQILGQKVEFLVSFYNNEISEKSEIFDDQFSVERPDGSNFTLKIRSTKLEDSAMYFCASSPSTEAFFGQGTRLTVV.

The CDR3 here is CASKEVGVGYEQYF. The CDR3 DNA reads as TGCGCCAGCAAGGAGGTGGGAGTTGGCTACGAGCAGTACTTC. This chain joins TRBV5-1 and TRBJ2-7, with TRBD2 as a possible D gene (5 bases). CDR3 length: 14 residues. Germline V gene lookup returns CDR1 SGHRS and CDR2 YFSETQ. V dropped 6 bases and J dropped 3 bases, with 16 bases sitting between them. The full variable domain, rest sourced from reference TRBV5-1 and TRBJ2-7, is KAGVTQTPRYLIKTRGQQVTLSCSPISGHRSVSWYQQTPGQGLQFLFEYFSETQRNKGNFPGRFSGRQFSNSRSEMNVSTLELGDSALYLCASKEVGVGYEQYFGPGTRLTVT.

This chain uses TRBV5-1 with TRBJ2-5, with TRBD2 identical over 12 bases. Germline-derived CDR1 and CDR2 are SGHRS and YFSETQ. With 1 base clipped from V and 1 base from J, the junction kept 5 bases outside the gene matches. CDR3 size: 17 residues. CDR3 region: CASSLWALAGGQETQYF. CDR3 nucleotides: TGCGCCAGCAGCTTGTGGGCACTAGCGGGAGGCCAAGAGACCCAGTACTTC.